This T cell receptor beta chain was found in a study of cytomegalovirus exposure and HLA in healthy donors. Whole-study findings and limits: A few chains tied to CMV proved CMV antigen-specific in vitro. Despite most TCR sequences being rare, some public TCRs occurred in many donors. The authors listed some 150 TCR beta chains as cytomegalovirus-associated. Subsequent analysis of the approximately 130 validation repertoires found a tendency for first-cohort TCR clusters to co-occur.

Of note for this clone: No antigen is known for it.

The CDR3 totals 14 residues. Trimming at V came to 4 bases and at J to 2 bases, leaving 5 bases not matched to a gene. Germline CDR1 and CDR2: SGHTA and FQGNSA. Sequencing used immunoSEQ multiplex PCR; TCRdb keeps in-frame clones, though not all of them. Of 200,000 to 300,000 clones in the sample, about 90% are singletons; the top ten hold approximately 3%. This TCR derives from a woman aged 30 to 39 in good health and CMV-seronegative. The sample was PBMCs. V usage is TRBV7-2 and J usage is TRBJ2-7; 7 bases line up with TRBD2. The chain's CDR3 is CASSYSGPAYEQYF. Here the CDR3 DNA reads TGTGCCAGCAGCTATAGCGGGCCAGCCTACGAGCAGTACTTC.